These 32 T cell receptor beta chains share one sample of origin, sequenced in a study of T cell responses to AZD1222 COVID-19 vaccine. Produced via immunoSEQ multiplex PCR; TCRdb's table is partial and in-frame only. The sample has approximately 61,000 clones; around 85% are singletons. The sample consisted of peripheral blood, taken 28 days after the second AZD1222 dose. These receptors all come from an adult who received the AZD1222 COVID-19 vaccine.

V is TRBV19 and J is TRBJ1-5, with a possible D match to TRBD1 (5 bases). The CDR3 extends over 15 amino acids. The V gene's germline CDR1 is LNHDA and CDR2 SQIVND (reference sequence). V lost 4 bases and J 3 bases, leaving 13 bases between the germline ends. The DNA for the CDR3 is TGTGCCAGTAGTACTACCCGGGGCCTCAATCAGCCCCAGCATTTT. This codes for CASSTTRGLNQPQHF.

This chain joins TRBV6-6 and TRBJ2-1, with 10 nucleotides matching TRBD2. Unmatched junction bases numbered 6, after V lost 6 bases and J lost 7 bases. This CDR3 has 14 amino acids. CDR1 and CDR2 from the germline V gene are MNHNY and SVGAGI (reference sequence). CDR3 coding DNA: TGTGCCAGCAGACCTAGCGGGAGTCCGAATGAGCAGTTCTTC. Residues: CASRPSGSPNEQFF.

This clone was detected only once. This sequence joins TRBV7-2 and TRBJ2-5; 12 bases are a match to TRBD2. The J segment lost 5 bases and the V segment lost 0 bases, leaving 7 bases of the junction unmatched. Germline V CDR1 and CDR2: SGHTA, FQGNSA. The CDR3 has 17 amino acids. CDR3 sequence (DNA): TGTGCCAGCAGCTTAGCTGGACTAGCGGGAATTGGGGAGACCCAGTACTTC. This encodes CASSLAGLAGIGETQYF. The whole variable domain, filled in from reference TRBV7-2 and TRBJ2-5, reads GAGVSQSPSNKVTEKGKDVELRCDPISGHTALYWYRQSLGQGLEFLIYFQGNSAPDKSGLPSDRFSAERTGGSVSTLTIQRTQQEDSAVYLCASSLAGLAGIGETQYFGPGTRLLVL.

The chain joins TRBV27 to TRBJ2-7; maybe TRBD1 (6 bases). V dropped 5 bases and J dropped 3 bases, with 23 bases sitting between them. This CDR3 has 17 amino acids. CDR1 and CDR2 (germline): MNHEY, SMNVEV (reference sequence). CDR3 residues: CASSLSQGIMVGYEQYF. CDR3 coding DNA: TGTGCCAGCAGTCTCTCACAGGGTATAATGGTTGGCTACGAGCAGTACTTC.

This clone appeared a single time. The rearrangement joins TRBV10-3 to TRBJ2-5, with TRBD1 as a possible D gene (6 bases). The CDR3 runs 15 residues. Germline lookup yields CDR1 ENHRY and CDR2 SYGVKD. Trimming shortened V by 8 bases and J by 1 base, and 17 bases separated the two germline ends. The CDR3 sequence: CAIGGRDTLQETQYF. In DNA, the CDR3 is TGTGCCATCGGAGGACGGGACACGCTCCAAGAGACCCAGTACTTC.

This chain joins TRBV12-3 or TRBV12-4 and TRBJ2-5, with D unclear. Between the trimmed V and J ends, which lost 4 bases and 2 bases, there was a span of 5 bases. This CDR3 region has 12 residues. The CDR3 coding sequence is TGTGCCAGCAGTTGGAAGCAAGAGACCCAGTACTTC. Its protein product is CASSWKQETQYF.

The rearrangement uses TRBV29-1 and TRBJ2-1; D is undetermined. V was trimmed by 2 bases and J by 1 base, leaving 12 bases between them. The germline CDR1 and CDR2 sequences are SQVTM and ANQGSEA. The CDR3 has 15 residues. This chain's CDR3 is CSVEWAGPSYNEQFF. The CDR3 DNA is TGCAGCGTTGAATGGGCAGGACCATCCTACAATGAGCAGTTCTTC.

The chain employs TRBV19 and TRBJ1-5; D gene ambiguous. Looked up from germline, CDR1 is LNHDA and CDR2 is SQIVND (reference sequence). The V end lost 11 bases, the J end lost 5 bases, and 7 bases lay between the germline ends. CDR3 length: 10 residues. CDR3 DNA sequence: TGTGCCTCCGGATATCAGCCCCAGCATTTT. Its protein is CASGYQPQHF.

The chain carries TRBV2 and TRBJ2-2, with 7 bases identical to TRBD1. Germline CDR1 reads SNHLY; CDR2 reads FYNNEI. CDR3 length: 15 residues. V shed 6 bases and J 0 bases; nucleotides not matched to a gene: 4. The CDR3 protein is CASRAGTANTGELFF. The CDR3 bases are TGTGCCAGCAGAGCAGGGACAGCGAACACCGGGGAGCTGTTTTTT.

This clone came up once. The chain employs TRBV6-5 and TRBJ1-3, with 10 nucleotides matching TRBD1. With 5 bases clipped from V and 3 bases from J, the junction kept 4 bases outside the gene matches. The V gene's germline CDR1 is MNHEY and CDR2 SVGAGI. The CDR3 runs to 15 residues. The CDR3 loop is CASSRQGARGNTIYF. CDR3 DNA sequence: TGTGCCAGCAGTAGACAGGGGGCGCGTGGAAACACCATATATTTT.

The chain is built from TRBV5-4 and TRBJ2-7; weak D call: TRBD1 (6 bases). V lost 4 bases, J lost 1 base, and 15 bases lay in between. The CDR3 loop spans 15 amino acids. Germline-derived CDR1 and CDR2 are SGHNT and YYREEE (reference sequence). The DNA for the CDR3 is TGTGCCAGCAGCGGCCAGGGACAAGGGTCCTACGAGCAGTACTTC. This gives the protein CASSGQGQGSYEQYF. The full variable domain, in which reference TRBV5-4 and TRBJ2-7 provide the parts outside the CDR3, is ETGVTQSPTHLIKTRGQQVTLRCSSQSGHNTVSWYQQALGQGPQFIFQYYREEENGRGNFPPRFSGLQFPNYSSELNVNALELDDSALYLCASSGQGQGSYEQYFGPGTRLTVT.

The V gene is TRBV18, the J gene TRBJ2-7; D possibly corresponds to TRBD1 (6 bases). Per germline, CDR1 KGHSH and CDR2 LQKENI. V was cut by 3 bases and J by 0 bases, with 9 bases left in between. This CDR3 comprises 14 residues. The CDR3 bases are TGTGCCAGCTCACCGTGGGGGCGCTCCTACGAGCAGTACTTC. This encodes CASSPWGRSYEQYF.

This clone is classed as medium-sized. The rearrangement uses TRBV27 and TRBJ1-2; 11 nucleotides match TRBD1. Germline CDR1 reads MNHEY; CDR2 reads SMNVEV (reference sequence). The CDR3 contains 16 residues. Trimming took 6 bases from V and 4 from J; bases not matched to a gene: 10. CDR3 DNA sequence: TGTGCCAGCAGCCCCGGGACAGGGGGGAGGAGCTATGGCTACACCTTC. Translation: CASSPGTGGRSYGYTF.

The CDR3 spells CASSRTGGATDTQYF. As DNA, the CDR3 is TGTGCCAGCTCCCGAACAGGGGGCGCAACAGATACGCAGTATTTT. The chain is built from TRBV18 and TRBJ2-3, with 9 bases that match TRBD1. The CDR3 has 15 amino acids. In germline, CDR1 is KGHSH, CDR2 LQKENI. V shed 6 bases and J 3 bases; nucleotides not matched to a gene: 7.

The V and J genes are TRBV28 and TRBJ2-1, with no clear D. V was clipped by 5 bases and J by 5 bases, with 1 base between them. Germline CDR1 reads MDHEN; CDR2 reads SYDVKM. The CDR3 totals 10 residues. The CDR3 DNA reads as TGTGCCAGCAGTCACAATGAGCAGTTCTTC. It is translated as CASSHNEQFF.

This chain connects TRBV7-3 to TRBJ2-1; 12 nucleotides line up with TRBD2. Germline V gene lookup returns CDR1 SGHTA and CDR2 FQGTGA. This CDR3 comprises 16 residues. V trimming: 3 bases; J trimming: 7 bases; junction bases outside the gene matches: 7. The CDR3 is CASSFSSGRAMNEQFF. The CDR3 coding sequence is TGTGCCAGCAGCTTCTCTAGCGGGAGGGCCATGAATGAGCAGTTCTTC.

V usage is TRBV12-5 and J usage is TRBJ2-4; D is perhaps TRBD2 (6 bases). V lost 3 bases and J 3 bases, leaving 15 bases between the germline ends. The CDR3 loop spans 16 amino acids. CDR1 LGHNT and CDR2 FRNRAP come from the germline V gene. The chain's CDR3 is CASGFDASGGKNIQYF. CDR3 coding DNA: TGTGCTAGTGGTTTCGACGCCTCCGGGGGCAAAAACATTCAGTACTTC.

The V gene is TRBV6-2 or TRBV6-3, the J gene TRBJ1-5; 7 nucleotides line up with TRBD1. With 6 bases clipped from V and 6 bases from J, the junction kept 8 bases outside the gene matches. CDR1 MNHEY and CDR2 SVGEGT come from the germline V gene. This CDR3 region has 14 residues. In nucleotides, the CDR3 is TGTGCCAGCAGCTGGGCACAGGGGATTCAGCCCCAGCATTTT. Its protein product is CASSWAQGIQPQHF.

This sequence joins TRBV6-5 and TRBJ1-5; 9 bases line up with TRBD1. Germline V CDR1 and CDR2: MNHEY, SVGAGI. Unmatched junction bases numbered 9, after V lost 6 bases and J lost 6 bases. The CDR3 is 15 amino acids. The CDR3 reads CASRRGQGVGQPQHF. The DNA of the CDR3 is TGTGCCAGCAGACGGGGACAGGGCGTTGGTCAGCCCCAGCATTTT.

The rearrangement joins TRBV3-1 (or the pseudogene TRBV3-2) to TRBJ2-7; D gene unclear. Germline V CDR1 and CDR2: LGHDT, YNNKEL (reference sequence). Deletions cut 4 bases from V and 3 bases from J, with 19 bases between. This CDR3 contains 16 residues. The DNA of the CDR3 is TGTGCCAGCAGCCCTCCGAATTCCGGCACAAACTACGAGCAGTACTTC. Encoded protein: CASSPPNSGTNYEQYF.

The rearrangement joins TRBV5-6 to TRBJ1-1, with D maybe TRBD1 (6 bases). The germline V and J ends were trimmed by 2 bases and 0 bases, with 11 bases remaining between them. The CDR3 runs 15 residues. CDR1 is SGHDT, CDR2 YYEEEE, per germline. This CDR3 is CASSLGGHMNTEAFF. The CDR3 DNA reads TGTGCCAGCAGCTTAGGGGGACACATGAACACTGAAGCTTTCTTT.

The rearrangement links TRBV11-1 to TRBJ1-5; tentatively, D is TRBD1 (5 bases). Germline V gene sequence: CDR1 SGHAT, CDR2 FQDESV (reference sequence). The CDR3 covers 14 residues. The V end lost 5 bases, the J end lost 0 bases, and 8 bases lay between the germline ends. CDR3 protein: CASSLDSSNQPQHF. CDR3 bases: TGTGCCAGCAGCCTCGACAGTAGCAATCAGCCCCAGCATTTT.

The V and J genes are TRBV18 and TRBJ1-1, with D possibly being TRBD1 (6 bases). The germline V gene encodes CDR1 KGHSH and CDR2 LQKENI. The CDR3 has 13 amino acids. The ends were cut back, 5 bases at V and 4 bases at J, with 11 bases in the middle. The CDR3 nucleotides are TGTGCCAGCTCAGCAGGGGATGGCACTGAAGCTTTCTTT. It yields the protein CASSAGDGTEAFF.

The chain combines TRBV21-1 with TRBJ2-5. TRBV21-1 is shown as a pseudogene. The CDR3 extends over 13 amino acids. DNA for the CDR3: TGTGCCAGCAGCAAGGGACCTCCGGAGACCCAGTACTTC. Protein sequence: CASSKGPPETQYF.

The CDR3 DNA reads TGTGCCAGCCACTCCCCAGCGGGAGCCCCCGAGCAGTACTTC. Its protein product is CASHSPAGAPEQYF. V usage is TRBV7-9 and J usage is TRBJ2-7, with TRBD2 matching 8 bases. The germline gives CDR1 SEHNR, CDR2 FQNEAQ (reference sequence). Trimming removed 8 bases from V and 6 bases from J; junction bases left unmatched: 12. The CDR3 is 14 amino acids.

This chain links TRBV7-9 with TRBJ1-1, with 8 bases that match TRBD1. V lost 4 bases to trimming and J lost 4 bases; unmatched junction nucleotides: 5. The CDR3 totals 14 residues. Germline loops: CDR1 SEHNR, CDR2 FQNEAQ (reference sequence). The CDR3: CASSSQGASTEAFF. In nucleotides, the CDR3 is TGTGCCAGCAGCTCCCAGGGGGCGAGCACTGAAGCTTTCTTT.

This clone appeared a few times. The chain uses TRBV6-4 and TRBJ2-3, with no clear D. Germline loops: CDR1 MRHNA, CDR2 SNTAGT. Trimming removed 0 bases from V and 3 bases from J, with 1 base in between. CDR3 length: 12 amino acids. The DNA of the CDR3 is TGTGCCAGCAGTGACTCTACAGATACGCAGTATTTT. It is translated as CASSDSTDTQYF.

This sequence joins TRBV9 and TRBJ1-1; maybe TRBD1 (5 bases). CDR1 and CDR2 from the germline V gene are SGDLS and YYNGEE. This CDR3 comprises 15 residues. Trimming took off 0 bases at V and 3 bases at J, with 12 bases between the two ends. CDR3 in amino acids: CASSVGLDIDTEAFF. The DNA for the CDR3 is TGTGCCAGCAGCGTAGGTCTGGACATAGACACTGAAGCTTTCTTT.

In this sample, this clone turned up once. This chain connects TRBV7-8 to TRBJ1-5, with D perhaps TRBD1 (5 bases). Deletions cut 1 base from V and 1 base from J, with 8 bases between. Germline loops: CDR1 SGHVS, CDR2 FQNEAQ. The CDR3 has 15 amino acids. The CDR3, as DNA: TGTGCCAGCAGCTTAGGGGGGTACAGCAATCAGCCCCAGCATTTT. Protein product: CASSLGGYSNQPQHF.

The chain combines TRBV29-1 with TRBJ2-1, with 11 nucleotides matching TRBD1. From germline, CDR1 is SQVTM and CDR2 ANQGSEA. The ends lost 4 bases at V and 9 bases at J; junction bases unmatched: 11. The CDR3 spans 15 residues. The CDR3 DNA is TGCAGCGTTGTACGCGGACAGGGGGCCCGCGGTGAGCAGTTCTTC. Encoded protein: CSVVRGQGARGEQFF.

The CDR3 here is CASSLSGSAGNTIYF. For the CDR3, the DNA is TGTGCCAGCAGCTTGTCGGGAAGCGCTGGAAACACCATATATTTT. This rearrangement joins TRBV5-6 to TRBJ1-3; D call uncertain. Germline CDR1 is SGHDT and CDR2 is YYEEEE. The CDR3 contains 15 residues. V was trimmed by 1 base and J by 2 bases, leaving 10 bases between them.

V usage is TRBV6-5 and J usage is TRBJ2-3; D gene ambiguous. Germline CDR1 reads MNHEY; CDR2 reads SVGAGI. With 9 bases removed from V and 2 bases from J, the gap between germline ends came to 18 bases. CDR3 length equals 15 residues. The CDR3 here is CASAGIGRLTDTQYF. CDR3 nucleotides: TGTGCCAGTGCTGGTATCGGACGCCTCACAGATACGCAGTATTTT.